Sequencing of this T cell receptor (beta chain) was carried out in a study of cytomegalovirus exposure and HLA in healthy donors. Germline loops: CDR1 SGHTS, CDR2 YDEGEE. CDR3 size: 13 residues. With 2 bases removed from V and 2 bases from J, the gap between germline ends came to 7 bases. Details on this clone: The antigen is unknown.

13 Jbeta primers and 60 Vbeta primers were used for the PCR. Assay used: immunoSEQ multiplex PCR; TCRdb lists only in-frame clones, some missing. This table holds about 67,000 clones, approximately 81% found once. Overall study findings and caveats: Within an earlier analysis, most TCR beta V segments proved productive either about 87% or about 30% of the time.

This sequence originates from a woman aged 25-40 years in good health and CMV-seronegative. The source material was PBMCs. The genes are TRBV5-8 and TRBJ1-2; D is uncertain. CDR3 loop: CASSFLNNYGYTF. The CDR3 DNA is TGTGCCAGCAGCTTTCTAAACAACTATGGCTACACCTTC.